Here is one T cell receptor (beta chain) with its context. The antigen is not known. Trimming removed 4 bases at V and 4 bases at J, with 22 bases between. The CDR3 sequence is 17 residues long. Looked up from germline, CDR1 is SGHTA and CDR2 is FQGNSA. This record comes from a study of graft-versus-host responses after intestinal transplantation. For the study at large: As for transplant type, recipients had multivisceral, liver-intestinal, or isolated intestinal grafts. All recipients were given anti-thymocyte globulin induction, and tacrolimus and steroids were then administered for around three years.

The data were produced by immunoSEQ multiplex PCR, yet TCRdb's version contains in-frame clones alone and is incomplete. Of about 88,000 clones listed, 94% were seen once; the top ten hold approximately 0.2%. This material consisted of unstimulated CD4+ T cells sorted from spleen or lymph node cells, taken before transplant. The TCR sequence derives from a human donor who was the organ donor for an intestinal transplant. J is TRBJ1-2 and V is TRBV7-2; no definite D call. The CDR3, as DNA: TGTGCCAGCAGCTCCTCCCTGGGTTGGGAGAGGGTCTATGGCTACACCTTC. Translation gives CASSSSLGWERVYGYTF.